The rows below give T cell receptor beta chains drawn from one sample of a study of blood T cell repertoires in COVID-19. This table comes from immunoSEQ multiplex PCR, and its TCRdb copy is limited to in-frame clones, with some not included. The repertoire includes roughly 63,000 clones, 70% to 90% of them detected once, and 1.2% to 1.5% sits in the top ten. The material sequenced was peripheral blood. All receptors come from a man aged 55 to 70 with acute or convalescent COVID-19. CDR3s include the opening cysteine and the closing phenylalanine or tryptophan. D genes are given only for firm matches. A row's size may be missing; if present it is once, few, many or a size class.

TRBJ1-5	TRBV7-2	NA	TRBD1	CASSFETGDQPQHF	TGTGCCAGCAGCTTTGAAACAGGGGATCAGCCCCAGCATTTT
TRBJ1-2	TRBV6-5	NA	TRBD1	CASSRGLGGYTF	TGTGCCAGCTCAAGGGGGCTGGGGGGCTACACCTTC
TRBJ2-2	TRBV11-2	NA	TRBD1	CASSSDRGQTGELFF	TGTGCCAGCAGCTCGGACAGGGGGCAAACCGGGGAGCTGTTTTTT
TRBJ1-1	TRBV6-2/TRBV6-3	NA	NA	CASSYQGQNTEAFF	TGTGCCAGCAGTTATCAGGGCCAGAACACTGAAGCTTTCTTT
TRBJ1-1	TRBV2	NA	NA	CASSDLRTTSMNTEAFF	TGTGCCAGCAGTGATCTACGGACAACAAGTATGAACACTGAAGCTTTCTTT
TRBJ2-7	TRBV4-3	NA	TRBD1	CASSQAIQGQGLHEQYF	TGCGCCAGCAGCCAAGCTATTCAGGGACAGGGGTTACACGAGCAGTACTTC
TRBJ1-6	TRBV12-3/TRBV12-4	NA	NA	CASSLEVNSPLHF	TGTGCCAGCAGTTTGGAGGTGAATTCACCCCTCCACTTT
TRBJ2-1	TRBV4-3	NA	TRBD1	CASSQDRRTGNEQFF	TGCGCCAGCAGCCAAGATCGTCGGACAGGGAATGAGCAGTTCTTC
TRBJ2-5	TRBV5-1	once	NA	CASSLAAAQETQYF	TGCGCCAGCAGCTTGGCAGCGGCCCAAGAGACCCAGTACTTC
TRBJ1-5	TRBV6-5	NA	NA	CASRTSSQPQHF	TGTGCCAGCAGAACCTCAAGCCAGCCCCAGCATTTT
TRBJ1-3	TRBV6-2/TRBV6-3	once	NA	CASSYLGASGNTIYF	TGTGCCAGCAGTTACCTCGGAGCCTCTGGAAACACCATATATTTT
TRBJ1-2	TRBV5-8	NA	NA	CASSRGNGYTF	TGTGCCAGCAGCCGGGGGAATGGCTACACCTTC
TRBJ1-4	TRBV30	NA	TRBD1	CAWGTGSMRELFF	TGTGCCTGGGGGACAGGGTCAATGAGGGAACTGTTTTTT
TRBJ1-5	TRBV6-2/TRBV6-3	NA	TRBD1	CASSYHAGTVGQPQHF	TGTGCCAGCAGTTACCACGCCGGGACAGTTGGTCAGCCCCAGCATTTT
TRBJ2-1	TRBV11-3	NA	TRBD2	CASSWTSGSDEQFF	TGTGCCAGCAGCTGGACTAGCGGGAGTGATGAGCAGTTCTTC
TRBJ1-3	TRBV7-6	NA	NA	CASSLNLGNTIYF	TGTGCCAGCAGCTTAAACTTGGGAAACACCATATATTTT
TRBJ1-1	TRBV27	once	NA	CASSLGGAGRTEAFF	TGTGCCAGCAGTTTAGGAGGCGCCGGGAGGACTGAAGCTTTCTTT
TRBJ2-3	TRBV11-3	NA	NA	CASSWGRGTDTQYF	TGTGCCAGCAGCTGGGGGAGGGGGACAGATACGCAGTATTTT
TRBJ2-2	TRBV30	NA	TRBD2	CAWSSGLAGVSVGELFF	TGTGCCTGGAGTTCTGGACTAGCGGGAGTGTCGGTCGGGGAGCTGTTTTTT
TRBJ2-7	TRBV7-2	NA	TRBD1	CASSYSGTGLHEQYF	TGTGCCAGCAGTTATTCCGGGACAGGGCTCCACGAGCAGTACTTC
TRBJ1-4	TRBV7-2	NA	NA	CASSYQGGSNEKLFF	TGTGCCAGCAGCTATCAAGGAGGGTCTAATGAAAAACTGTTTTTT
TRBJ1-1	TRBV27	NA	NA	CASSSAGWSFF	TGTGCCAGCAGTTCGGCAGGGTGGTCTTTCTTT
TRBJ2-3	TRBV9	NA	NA	CASSVVGGERTPQYF	TGTGCCAGCAGCGTAGTAGGGGGGGAAAGGACTCCGCAGTATTTT
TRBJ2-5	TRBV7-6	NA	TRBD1	CASSGRHRGLQETQYF	TGTGCCAGCAGCGGACGACACAGGGGTCTACAAGAGACCCAGTACTTC
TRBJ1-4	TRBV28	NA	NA	CASTALRKANEKLFF	TGTGCCAGCACCGCCCTCAGGAAAGCTAATGAAAAACTGTTTTTT
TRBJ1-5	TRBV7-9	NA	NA	CASSLETSSPGGDNQPQHF	TGTGCCAGCAGCTTAGAGACGAGCTCCCCGGGGGGGGACAATCAGCCCCAGCATTTT
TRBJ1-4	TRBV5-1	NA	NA	CASSLFPGLTANEKLFF	TGCGCCAGCAGCTTGTTTCCAGGGCTTACGGCTAATGAAAAACTGTTTTTT
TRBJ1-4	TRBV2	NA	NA	CASSLHKSNEKLFF	TGTGCCAGCAGTCTTCACAAGTCTAATGAAAAACTGTTTTTT
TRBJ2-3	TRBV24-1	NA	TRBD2	CATSDLAGATDTQYF	TGTGCCACCAGTGATTTAGCGGGAGCGACAGATACGCAGTATTTT
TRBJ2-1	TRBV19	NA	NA	CASSRRDNSYNEQFF	TGTGCCAGTAGCCGCCGGGACAACTCCTACAATGAGCAGTTCTTC
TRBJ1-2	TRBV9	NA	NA	CASREQGRGGYTF	TGTGCCAGCAGGGAACAGGGTAGGGGCGGCTACACCTTC
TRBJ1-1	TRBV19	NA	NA	CATSPRGTEAFF	TGTGCCACCTCCCCTCGGGGGACTGAAGCTTTCTTT
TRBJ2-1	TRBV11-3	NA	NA	CASSPSVAEATNEQFF	TGTGCCAGCAGCCCGAGCGTAGCGGAGGCTACCAATGAGCAGTTCTTC